The clone carrying this TCR beta chain was detected many times. The source of the sample is a study of T cells after yellow fever vaccination. Study findings and constraints: A large majority of primary-vaccination clones showed up again after the booster (approximately 95% CD4, around 85% CD8). Weaker overall was a secondary response that nonetheless peaked faster, on day 5 versus 15.

5'RACE template switching generated TCR cDNA, adding a universal primer site and UMIs. TCRdb redid the calling of the 5' RACE reads with MiXCR, one entry per CDR3 protein. The data show around 26,000 distinct CDR3 sequences, about 3.2% seen once. CDR3 length: 12 amino acids. CDR1 SEHNR and CDR2 FQNEAQ come from the germline V gene (reference sequence). V lost 7 bases to trimming and J lost 8 bases, with 11 bases between them. The TCR originated in a man younger than 35 who received the YFV17D yellow fever vaccine. This sample comprised PBMCs, either bulk or a sorted T-cell subset (CD4+, CD8+, memory, or dextramer-sorted; not recorded which), obtained more than 40 days after the first yellow fever vaccination. The chain recombines TRBV7-9 with TRBJ1-4; D uncertain. The CDR3 sequence: CASTPFGEKLFF. As DNA, the CDR3 is TGTGCCAGCACTCCCTTCGGGGAAAAACTGTTTTTT.